The clone carrying this T cell receptor (beta chain) was detected a few times. Its matching antigen is unknown. This entry belongs to a study of T cells in localized non-small cell lung cancer. Study outcomes and limitations: Appearances in adjacent lung were noted for a median approximately 58 of the top 100 tumor clones.

V gave up 5 bases and J gave up 2 bases; unmatched junction bases: 19. Germline-derived CDR1 and CDR2 are SGHVS and FNYEAQ. This CDR3 is 19 amino acids long. The repertoire was sequenced with immunoSEQ multiplex PCR; TCRdb's copy has only in-frame clones and lacks some. This sample carries about 78,000 clones, about four fifths of them seen once, and the ten largest clones take about 2.7%. This clonotype was obtained from a man between 40 and 70 years old with stage I lung adenocarcinoma. The source material was peripheral blood, sampled before any cancer treatment. The chain couples TRBV7-6 to TRBJ2-7, with 9 bases matching TRBD2. The CDR3 DNA follows: TGTGCCAGCAGCAAAGGGACCACCGTAGCTAGCGGGACCCCCTACGAGCAGTACTTC. Translated, it gives CASSKGTTVASGTPYEQYF. Full variable domain (remainder filled in from reference TRBV7-6 and TRBJ2-7): GAGVSQSPRYKVTKRGQDVALRCDPISGHVSLYWYRQALGQGPEFLTYFNYEAQQDKSGLPNDRFSAERPEGSISTLTIQRTEQRDSAMYRCASSKGTTVASGTPYEQYFGPGTRLTVT.